This T cell receptor beta chain was documented in a study of blood T cell repertoires in COVID-19. Across the study: Samples came from the United States, Italy and Spain, spanning acute and convalescent COVID-19. In each case, the material was cDNA or gDNA derived from T cells, B-cell-depleted T cells, or PBMCs.

In the study's own analysis: Quantification of nucleated cells was approximated via reference gene primer amplification. The repertoire was sequenced with immunoSEQ multiplex PCR; TCRdb's copy has only in-frame clones and lacks some. V and J calls and clone size are given by that table; D and trimming were obtained from the DNA. Among fewer than 200,000 clones listed, 70% to 90% were seen once. V lost 6 bases, J lost 8 bases, and 8 bases lay in between. The CDR3 consists of 11 residues. Germline CDR1 SGHAT, CDR2 FQNNGV. The sample taken for sequencing was peripheral blood. The TCR originated in a man aged 35-49 years with acute or convalescent COVID-19. The chain has TRBV11-2 and TRBJ2-4; no clear D gene. CDR3 bases: TGTGCCAGCAGGAGTGCCTACATTCAGTACTTC. Protein sequence: CASRSAYIQYF.